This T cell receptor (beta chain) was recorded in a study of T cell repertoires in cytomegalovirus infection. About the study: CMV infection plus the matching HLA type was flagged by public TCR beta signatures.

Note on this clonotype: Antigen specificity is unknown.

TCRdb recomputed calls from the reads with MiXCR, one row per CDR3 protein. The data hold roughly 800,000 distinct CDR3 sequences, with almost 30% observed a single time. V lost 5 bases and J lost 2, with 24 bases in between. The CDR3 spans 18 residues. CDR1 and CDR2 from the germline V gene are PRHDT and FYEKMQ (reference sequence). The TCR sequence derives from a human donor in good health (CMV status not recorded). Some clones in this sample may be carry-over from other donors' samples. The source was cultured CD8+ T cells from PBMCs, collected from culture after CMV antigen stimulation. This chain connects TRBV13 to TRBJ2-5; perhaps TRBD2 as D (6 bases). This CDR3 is CASSPTREIPPAQETQYF. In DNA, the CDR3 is TGTGCCAGCAGCCCAACCCGGGAGATTCCTCCAGCACAAGAGACCCAGTACTTC. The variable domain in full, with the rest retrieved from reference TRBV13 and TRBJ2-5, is AAGVIQSPRHLIKEKRETATLKCYPIPRHDTVYWYQQGPGQDPQFLISFYEKMQSDKGSIPDRFSAQQFSDYHSELNMSSLELGDSALYFCASSPTREIPPAQETQYFGPGTRLLVL.